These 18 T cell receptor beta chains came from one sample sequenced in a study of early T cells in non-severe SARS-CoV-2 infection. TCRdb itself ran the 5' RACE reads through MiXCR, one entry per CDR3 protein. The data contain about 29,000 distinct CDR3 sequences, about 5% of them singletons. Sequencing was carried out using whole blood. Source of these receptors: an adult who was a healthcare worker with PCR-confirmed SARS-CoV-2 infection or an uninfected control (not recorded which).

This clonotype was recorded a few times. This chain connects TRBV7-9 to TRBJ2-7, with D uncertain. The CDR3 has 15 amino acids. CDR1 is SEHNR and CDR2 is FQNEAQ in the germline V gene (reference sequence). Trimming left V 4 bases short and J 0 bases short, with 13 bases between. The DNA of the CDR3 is TGTGCCAGCAGCTCCGTACACCCTAGCTCCTACGAGCAGTACTTC. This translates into CASSSVHPSSYEQYF.

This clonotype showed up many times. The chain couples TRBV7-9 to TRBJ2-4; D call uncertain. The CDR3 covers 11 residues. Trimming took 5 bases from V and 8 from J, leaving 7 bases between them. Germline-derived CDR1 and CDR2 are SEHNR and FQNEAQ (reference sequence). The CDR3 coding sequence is TGTGCCAGCAGCAGTTATGACATTCAGTACTTC. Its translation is CASSSYDIQYF.

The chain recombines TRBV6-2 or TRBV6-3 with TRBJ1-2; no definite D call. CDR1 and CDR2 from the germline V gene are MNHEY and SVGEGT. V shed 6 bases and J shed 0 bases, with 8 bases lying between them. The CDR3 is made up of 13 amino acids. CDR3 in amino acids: CASSDVPNYGYTF. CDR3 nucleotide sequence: TGTGCCAGCAGCGATGTACCTAACTATGGCTACACCTTC.

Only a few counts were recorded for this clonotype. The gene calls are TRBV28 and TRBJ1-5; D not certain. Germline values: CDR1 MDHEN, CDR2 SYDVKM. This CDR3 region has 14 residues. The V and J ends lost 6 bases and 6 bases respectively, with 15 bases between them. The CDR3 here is CASSMIQVVQPQHF. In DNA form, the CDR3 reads TGTGCCAGCAGCATGATCCAGGTAGTTCAGCCCCAGCATTTT.

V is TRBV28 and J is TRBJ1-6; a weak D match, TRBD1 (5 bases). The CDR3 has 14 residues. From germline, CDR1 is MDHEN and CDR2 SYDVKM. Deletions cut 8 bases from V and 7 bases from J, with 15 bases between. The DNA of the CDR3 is TGTGCCAGCGATGGGGGTTTCCAGAATTCACCCCTCCACTTT. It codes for CASDGGFQNSPLHF.

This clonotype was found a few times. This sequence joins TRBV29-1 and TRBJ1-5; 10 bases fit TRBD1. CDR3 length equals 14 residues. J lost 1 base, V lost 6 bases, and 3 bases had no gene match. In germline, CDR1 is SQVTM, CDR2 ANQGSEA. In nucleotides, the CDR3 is TGCAGCGTCCTGGACAGGGGGAGCAATCAGCCCCAGCATTTT. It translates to CSVLDRGSNQPQHF.

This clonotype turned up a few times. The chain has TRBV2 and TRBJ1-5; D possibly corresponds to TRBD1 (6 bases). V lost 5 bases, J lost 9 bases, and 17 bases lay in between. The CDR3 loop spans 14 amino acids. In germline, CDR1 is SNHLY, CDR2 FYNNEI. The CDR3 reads CASSPGTRISPQHF. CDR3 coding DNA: TGTGCCAGCAGTCCAGGGACACGGATCTCGCCCCAGCATTTT.

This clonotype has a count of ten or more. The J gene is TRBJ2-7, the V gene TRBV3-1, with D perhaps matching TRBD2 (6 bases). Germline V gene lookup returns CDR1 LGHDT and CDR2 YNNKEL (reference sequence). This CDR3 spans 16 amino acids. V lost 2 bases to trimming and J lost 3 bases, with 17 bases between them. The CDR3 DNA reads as TGTGCCAGCAGCCAACGAGGGCGGGGCCGTTACTACGAGCAGTACTTC. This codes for CASSQRGRGRYYEQYF.

The CDR3 region has the DNA TGTGCCAGCAGCTTACAGGGGCGAGATAATTCACCCCTCCACTTT. It specifies CASSLQGRDNSPLHF. The rearrangement links TRBV7-2 to TRBJ1-6; tentatively, D is TRBD1 (6 bases). This CDR3 region has 15 residues. Germline V CDR1 and CDR2: SGHTA, FQGNSA. The V and J ends lost 2 bases and 5 bases respectively, with 10 bases between them.

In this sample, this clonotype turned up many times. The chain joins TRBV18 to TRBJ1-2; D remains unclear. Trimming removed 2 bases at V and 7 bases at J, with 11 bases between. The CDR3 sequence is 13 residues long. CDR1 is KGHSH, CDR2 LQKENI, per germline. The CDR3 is CASSPGEVGGYTF. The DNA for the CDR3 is TGTGCCAGCTCACCAGGGGAGGTCGGTGGCTACACCTTC.

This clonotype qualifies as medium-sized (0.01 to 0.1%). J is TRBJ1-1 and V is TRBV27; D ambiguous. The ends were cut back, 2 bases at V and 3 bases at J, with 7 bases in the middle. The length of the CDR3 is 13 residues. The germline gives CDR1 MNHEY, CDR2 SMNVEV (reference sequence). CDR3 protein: CASSLEQHTEAFF. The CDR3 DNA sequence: TGTGCCAGCAGTTTAGAACAGCACACTGAAGCTTTCTTT.

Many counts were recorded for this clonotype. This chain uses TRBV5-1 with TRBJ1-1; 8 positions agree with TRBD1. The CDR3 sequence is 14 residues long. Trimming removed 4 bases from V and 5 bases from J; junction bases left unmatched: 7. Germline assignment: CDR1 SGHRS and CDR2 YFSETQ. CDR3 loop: CASSQDRAGTEAFF. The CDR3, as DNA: TGCGCCAGCAGCCAGGACAGGGCTGGGACTGAAGCTTTCTTT.

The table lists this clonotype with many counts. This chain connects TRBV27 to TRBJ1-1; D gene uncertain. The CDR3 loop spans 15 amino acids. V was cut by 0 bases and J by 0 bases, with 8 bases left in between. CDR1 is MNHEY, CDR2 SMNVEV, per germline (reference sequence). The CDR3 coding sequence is TGTGCCAGCAGTTTATCGAGCGGGTTGAACACTGAAGCTTTCTTT. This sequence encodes CASSLSSGLNTEAFF.

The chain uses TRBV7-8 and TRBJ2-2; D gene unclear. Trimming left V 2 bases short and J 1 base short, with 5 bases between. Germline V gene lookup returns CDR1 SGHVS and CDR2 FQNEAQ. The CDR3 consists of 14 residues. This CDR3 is CASSLNLNTGELFF. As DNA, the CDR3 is TGTGCCAGCAGCTTAAATCTGAACACCGGGGAGCTGTTTTTT.

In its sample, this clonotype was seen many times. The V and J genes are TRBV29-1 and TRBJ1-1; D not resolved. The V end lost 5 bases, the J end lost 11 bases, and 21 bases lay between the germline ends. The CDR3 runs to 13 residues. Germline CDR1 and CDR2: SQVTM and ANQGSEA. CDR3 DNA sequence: TGCAGCGTTCACCGGACTTATCCCCCCGAGGCTTTCTTT. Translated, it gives CSVHRTYPPEAFF.

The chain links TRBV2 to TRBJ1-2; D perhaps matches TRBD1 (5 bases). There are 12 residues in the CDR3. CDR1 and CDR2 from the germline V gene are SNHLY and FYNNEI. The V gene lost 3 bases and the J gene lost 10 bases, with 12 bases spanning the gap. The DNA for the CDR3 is TGTGCCAGCAGTGAGGGACGTTTGGACTACACCTTC. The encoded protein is CASSEGRLDYTF.

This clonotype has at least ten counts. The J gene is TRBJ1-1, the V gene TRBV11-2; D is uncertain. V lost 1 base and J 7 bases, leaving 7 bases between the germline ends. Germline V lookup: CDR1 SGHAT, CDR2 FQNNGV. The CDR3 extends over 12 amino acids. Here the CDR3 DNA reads TGTGCCAGCAGCTTAGGGTACGGTGAAGCTTTCTTT. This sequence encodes CASSLGYGEAFF.

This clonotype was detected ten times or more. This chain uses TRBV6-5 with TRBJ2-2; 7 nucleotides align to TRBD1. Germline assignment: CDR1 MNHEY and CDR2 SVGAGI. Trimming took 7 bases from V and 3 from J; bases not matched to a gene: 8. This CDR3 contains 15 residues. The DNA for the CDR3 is TGTGCCAGCACCGATACAGGGGTTGACACCGGGGAGCTGTTTTTT. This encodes CASTDTGVDTGELFF.